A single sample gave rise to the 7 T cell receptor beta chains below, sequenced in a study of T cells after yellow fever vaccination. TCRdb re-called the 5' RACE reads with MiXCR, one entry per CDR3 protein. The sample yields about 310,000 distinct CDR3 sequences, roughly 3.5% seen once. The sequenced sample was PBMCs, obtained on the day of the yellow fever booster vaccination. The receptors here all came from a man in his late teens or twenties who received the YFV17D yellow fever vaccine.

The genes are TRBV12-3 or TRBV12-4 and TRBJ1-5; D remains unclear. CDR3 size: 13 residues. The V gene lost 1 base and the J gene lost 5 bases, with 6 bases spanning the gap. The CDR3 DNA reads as TGTGCCAGCAGTTTAGGAGCTTATCAGCCCCAGCATTTT. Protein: CASSLGAYQPQHF.

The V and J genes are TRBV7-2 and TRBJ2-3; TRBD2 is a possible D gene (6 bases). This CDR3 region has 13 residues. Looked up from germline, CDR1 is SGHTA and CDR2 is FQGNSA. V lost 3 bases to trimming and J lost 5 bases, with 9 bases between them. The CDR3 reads CASSFVRGDTQYF. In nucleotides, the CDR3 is TGTGCCAGCAGCTTTGTGCGGGGAGATACGCAGTATTTT. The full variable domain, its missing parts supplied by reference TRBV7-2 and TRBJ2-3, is GAGVSQSPSNKVTEKGKDVELRCDPISGHTALYWYRQSLGQGLEFLIYFQGNSAPDKSGLPSDRFSAERTGGSVSTLTIQRTQQEDSAVYLCASSFVRGDTQYFGPGTRLTVL.

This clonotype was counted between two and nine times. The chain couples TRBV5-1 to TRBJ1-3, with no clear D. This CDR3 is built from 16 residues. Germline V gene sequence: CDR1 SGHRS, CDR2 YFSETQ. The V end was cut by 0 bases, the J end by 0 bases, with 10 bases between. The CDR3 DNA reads TGCGCCAGCAGCTTGGGAGCCGGTGGCTCTGGAAACACCATATATTTT. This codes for CASSLGAGGSGNTIYF.

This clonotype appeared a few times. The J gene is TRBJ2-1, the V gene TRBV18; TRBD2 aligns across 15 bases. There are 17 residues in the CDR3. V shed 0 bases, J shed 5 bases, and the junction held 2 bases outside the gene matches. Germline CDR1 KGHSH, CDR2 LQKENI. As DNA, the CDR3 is TGTGCCAGCTCACCACCGGGACTAGCGGGGGGCAACAATGAGCAGTTCTTC. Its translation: CASSPPGLAGGNNEQFF. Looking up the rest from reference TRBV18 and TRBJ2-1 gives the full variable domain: NAGVMQNPRHLVRRRGQEARLRCSPMKGHSHVYWYRQLPEEGLKFMVYLQKENIIDESGMPKERFSAEFPKEGPSILRIQQVVRGDSAAYFCASSPPGLAGGNNEQFFGPGTRLTVL.

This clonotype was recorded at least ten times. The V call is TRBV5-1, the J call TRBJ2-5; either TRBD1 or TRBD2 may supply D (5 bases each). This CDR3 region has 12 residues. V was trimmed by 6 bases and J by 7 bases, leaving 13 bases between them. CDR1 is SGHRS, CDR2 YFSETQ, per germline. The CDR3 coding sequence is TGCGCCAGCATGAGGGGAACAGGGACCCAGTACTTC. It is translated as CASMRGTGTQYF.

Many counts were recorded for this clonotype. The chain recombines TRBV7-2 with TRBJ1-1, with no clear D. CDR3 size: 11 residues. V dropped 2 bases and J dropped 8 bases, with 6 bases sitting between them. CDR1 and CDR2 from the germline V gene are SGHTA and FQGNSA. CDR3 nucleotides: TGTGCCAGCAGCTTAACCAGCGAAGCTTTCTTT. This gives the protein CASSLTSEAFF.

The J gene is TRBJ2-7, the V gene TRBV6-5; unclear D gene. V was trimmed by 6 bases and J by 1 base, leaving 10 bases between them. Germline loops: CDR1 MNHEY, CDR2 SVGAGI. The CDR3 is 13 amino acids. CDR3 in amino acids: CASRLGRSYEQYF. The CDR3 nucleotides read TGTGCCAGCAGACTGGGAAGGTCCTACGAGCAGTACTTC.